This T cell receptor beta chain was observed in a study of OX40 agonist ivuxolimab in advanced cancers. For the study at large: Three dose-escalation patients had partial responses: one with hepatocellular carcinoma and two with cutaneous melanoma. The study, taken as a whole, reports: Antigen specificity remained undetermined for the expanded peripheral T cells.

Some clones are missing from TCRdb's copy, which holds only in-frame ones; the method was immunoSEQ multiplex PCR. The table includes roughly 86,000 clones, 90% detected once. Note on this clone: As yet, its antigen is unknown.

This material consisted of CD4+ or CD8+ T cells sorted from blood, taken in a trial of the OX40 agonist ivuxolimab. The sequence came from an adult with an advanced solid tumor such as melanoma, head and neck, liver or kidney cancer.

The CDR3: CASGASGNTIYF. CDR3 sequence (DNA): TGTGCCAGTGGCGCCTCGGGAAACACCATATATTTT. This rearrangement joins TRBV19 to TRBJ1-3, with D unresolved. The CDR3 spans 12 residues. V lost 8 bases, J lost 4 bases, and 9 bases lay in between. Germline V gene lookup returns CDR1 LNHDA and CDR2 SQIVND (reference sequence). Variable domain in full (rest from reference TRBV19 and TRBJ1-3): DGGITQSPKYLFRKEGQNVTLSCEQNLNHDAMYWYRQDPGQGLRLIYYSQIVNDFQKGDIAEGYSVSREKKESFPLTVTSAQKNPTAFYLCASGASGNTIYFGEGSWLTVV.